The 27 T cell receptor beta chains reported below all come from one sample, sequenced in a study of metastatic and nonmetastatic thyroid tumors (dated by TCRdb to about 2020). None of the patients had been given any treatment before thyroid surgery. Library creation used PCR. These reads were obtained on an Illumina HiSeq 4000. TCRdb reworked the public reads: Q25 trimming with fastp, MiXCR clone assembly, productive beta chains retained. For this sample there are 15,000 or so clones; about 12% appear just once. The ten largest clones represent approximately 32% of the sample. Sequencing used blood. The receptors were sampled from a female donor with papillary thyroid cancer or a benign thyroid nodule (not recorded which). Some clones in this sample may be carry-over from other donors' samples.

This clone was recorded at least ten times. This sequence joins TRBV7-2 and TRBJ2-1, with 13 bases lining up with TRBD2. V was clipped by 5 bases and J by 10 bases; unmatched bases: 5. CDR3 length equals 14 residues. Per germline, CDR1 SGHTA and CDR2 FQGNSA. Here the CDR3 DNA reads TGTGCCAGCAGCCCCGGACTAGCGGGAGAGGAGCAGTTCTTC. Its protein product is CASSPGLAGEEQFF.

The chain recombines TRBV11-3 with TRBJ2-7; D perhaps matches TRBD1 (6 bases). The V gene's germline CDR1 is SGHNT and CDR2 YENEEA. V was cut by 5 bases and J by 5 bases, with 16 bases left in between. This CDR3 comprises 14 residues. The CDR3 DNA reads TGTGCCAGCAGCGCCCACAGGGCGATGAACGAGCAGTACTTC. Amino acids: CASSAHRAMNEQYF.

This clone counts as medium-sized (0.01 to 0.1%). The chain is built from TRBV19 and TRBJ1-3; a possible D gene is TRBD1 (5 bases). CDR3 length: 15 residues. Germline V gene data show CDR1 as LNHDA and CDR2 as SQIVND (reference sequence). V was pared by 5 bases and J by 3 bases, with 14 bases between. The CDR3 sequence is CASSWGSSLGNTIYF. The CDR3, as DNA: TGTGCCAGTAGTTGGGGGAGTAGTCTTGGAAACACCATATATTTT.

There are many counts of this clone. The CDR3 is CASSNRDTNEKLFF. DNA of the CDR3: TGTGCCAGCAGTAACCGGGACACTAATGAAAAACTGTTTTTT. The chain has TRBV28 and TRBJ1-4; a weak D match, TRBD1 (5 bases). In germline, CDR1 is MDHEN, CDR2 SYDVKM. Trimming left V 5 bases short and J 2 bases short, with 9 bases between. The CDR3 is made up of 14 amino acids.

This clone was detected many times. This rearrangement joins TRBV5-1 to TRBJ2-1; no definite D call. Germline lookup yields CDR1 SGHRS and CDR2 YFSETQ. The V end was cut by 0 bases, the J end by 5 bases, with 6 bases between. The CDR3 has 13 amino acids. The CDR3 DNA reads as TGCGCCAGCAGCTTGGTAAGAGACAATGAGCAGTTCTTC. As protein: CASSLVRDNEQFF.

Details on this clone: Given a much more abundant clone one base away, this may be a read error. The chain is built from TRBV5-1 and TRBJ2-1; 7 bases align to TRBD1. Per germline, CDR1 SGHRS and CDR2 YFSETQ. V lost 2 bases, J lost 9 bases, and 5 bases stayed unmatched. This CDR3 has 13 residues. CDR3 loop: CASSFGDRVEQFF. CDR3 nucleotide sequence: TGCGCCAGCAGCTTCGGAGACAGGGTTGAGCAGTTCTTC.

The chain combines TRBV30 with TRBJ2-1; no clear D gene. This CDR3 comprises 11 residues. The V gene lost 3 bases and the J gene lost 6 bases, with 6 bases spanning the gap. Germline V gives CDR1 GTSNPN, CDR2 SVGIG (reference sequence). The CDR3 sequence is CAWSRPNEQFF. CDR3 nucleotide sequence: TGTGCCTGGAGCCGCCCCAATGAGCAGTTCTTC.

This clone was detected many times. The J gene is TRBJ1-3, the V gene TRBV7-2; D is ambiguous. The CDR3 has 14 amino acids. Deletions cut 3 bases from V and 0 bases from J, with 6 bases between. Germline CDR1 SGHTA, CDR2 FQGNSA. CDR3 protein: CASSFSSSGNTIYF. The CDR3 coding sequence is TGTGCCAGCAGCTTTAGTAGCTCTGGAAACACCATATATTTT.

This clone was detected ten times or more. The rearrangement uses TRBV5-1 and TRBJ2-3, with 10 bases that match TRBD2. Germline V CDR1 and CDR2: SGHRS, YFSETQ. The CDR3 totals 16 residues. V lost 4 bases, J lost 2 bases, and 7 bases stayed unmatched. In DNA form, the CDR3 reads TGCGCCAGCAGCGTGATACTAGCGGGATCCACAGATACGCAGTATTTT. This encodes CASSVILAGSTDTQYF.

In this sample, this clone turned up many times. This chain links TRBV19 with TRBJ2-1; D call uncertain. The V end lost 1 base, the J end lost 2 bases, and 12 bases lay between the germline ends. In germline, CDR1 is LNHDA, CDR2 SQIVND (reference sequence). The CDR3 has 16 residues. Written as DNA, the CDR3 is TGTGCCAGTAGTATAGTCTCGCTGGCGACCTACAATGAGCAGTTCTTC. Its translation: CASSIVSLATYNEQFF.

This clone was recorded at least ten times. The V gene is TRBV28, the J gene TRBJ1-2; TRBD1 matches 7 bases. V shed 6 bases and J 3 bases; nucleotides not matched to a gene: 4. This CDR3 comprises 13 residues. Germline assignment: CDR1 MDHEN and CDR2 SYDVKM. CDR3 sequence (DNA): TGTGCCAGCAGCTCGGACAGGTACTATGGCTACACCTTC. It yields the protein CASSSDRYYGYTF.

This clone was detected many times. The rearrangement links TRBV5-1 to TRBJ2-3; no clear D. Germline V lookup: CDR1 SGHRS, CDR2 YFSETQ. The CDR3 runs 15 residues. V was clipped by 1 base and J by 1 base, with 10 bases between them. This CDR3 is CASSLRQDGTDTQYF. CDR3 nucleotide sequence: TGCGCCAGCAGCTTGCGGCAGGATGGCACAGATACGCAGTATTTT.

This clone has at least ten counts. The CDR3, as DNA: TGTGCCAGCAGCCAAGGGACAGGGGGCTCCGGGGAGCTGTTTTTT. Its protein is CASSQGTGGSGELFF. This chain links TRBV3-1 with TRBJ2-2; 11 positions match TRBD1. CDR1 is LGHDT and CDR2 is YNNKEL in the germline V gene (reference sequence). Germline trimming cut 1 base from V and 6 bases from J; bases unmatched to any gene: 1. This CDR3 contains 15 residues.

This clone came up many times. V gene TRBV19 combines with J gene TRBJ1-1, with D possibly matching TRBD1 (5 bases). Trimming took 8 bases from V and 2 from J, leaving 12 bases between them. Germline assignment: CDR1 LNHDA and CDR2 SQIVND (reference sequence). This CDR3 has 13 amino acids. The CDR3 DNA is TGTGCCAGTGGCTTGGGGGGAAACACTGAAGCTTTCTTT. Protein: CASGLGGNTEAFF. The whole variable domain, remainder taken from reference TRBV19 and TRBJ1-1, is DGGITQSPKYLFRKEGQNVTLSCEQNLNHDAMYWYRQDPGQGLRLIYYSQIVNDFQKGDIAEGYSVSREKKESFPLTVTSAQKNPTAFYLCASGLGGNTEAFFGQGTRLTVV.

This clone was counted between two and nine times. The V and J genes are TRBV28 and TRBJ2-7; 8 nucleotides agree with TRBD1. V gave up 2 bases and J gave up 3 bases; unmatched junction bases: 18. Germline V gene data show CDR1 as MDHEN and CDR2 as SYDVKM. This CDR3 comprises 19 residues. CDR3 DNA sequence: TGTGCCAGCAGTTTAATACTCAGGGGGACAGGCATCCTCAACTACGAGCAGTACTTC. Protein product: CASSLILRGTGILNYEQYF.

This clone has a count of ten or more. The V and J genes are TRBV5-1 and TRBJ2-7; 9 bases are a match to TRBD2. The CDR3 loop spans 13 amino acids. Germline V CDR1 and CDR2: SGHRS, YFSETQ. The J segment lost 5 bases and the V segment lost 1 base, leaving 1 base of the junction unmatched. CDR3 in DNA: TGCGCCAGCAGCTTGCGCGGGGGGGACGAGCAGTACTTC. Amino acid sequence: CASSLRGGDEQYF.

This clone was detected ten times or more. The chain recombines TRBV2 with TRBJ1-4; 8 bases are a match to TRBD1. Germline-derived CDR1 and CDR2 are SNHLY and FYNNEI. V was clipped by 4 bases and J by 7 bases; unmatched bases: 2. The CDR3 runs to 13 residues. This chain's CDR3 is CASSGQGTEKLFF. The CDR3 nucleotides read TGTGCCAGCAGTGGACAGGGGACTGAAAAACTGTTTTTT.

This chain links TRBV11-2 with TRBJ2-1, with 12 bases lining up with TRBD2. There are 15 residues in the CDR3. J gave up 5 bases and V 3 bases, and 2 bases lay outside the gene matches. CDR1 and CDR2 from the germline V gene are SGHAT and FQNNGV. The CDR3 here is CASSFGLAGNNEQFF. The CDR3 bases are TGTGCCAGCAGCTTCGGACTAGCGGGGAACAATGAGCAGTTCTTC.

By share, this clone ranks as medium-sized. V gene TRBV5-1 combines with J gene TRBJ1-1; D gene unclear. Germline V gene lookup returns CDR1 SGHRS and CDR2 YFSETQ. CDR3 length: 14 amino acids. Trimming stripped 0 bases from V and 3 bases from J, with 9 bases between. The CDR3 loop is CASSLVAGDTEAFF. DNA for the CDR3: TGCGCCAGCAGCTTGGTGGCCGGGGACACTGAAGCTTTCTTT.

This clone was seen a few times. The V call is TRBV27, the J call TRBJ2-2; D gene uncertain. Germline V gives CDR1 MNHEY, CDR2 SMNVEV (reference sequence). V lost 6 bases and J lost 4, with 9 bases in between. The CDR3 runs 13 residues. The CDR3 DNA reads TGTGCCAGCAGGTTAGTGGGCACCGGGGAGCTGTTTTTT. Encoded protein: CASRLVGTGELFF.

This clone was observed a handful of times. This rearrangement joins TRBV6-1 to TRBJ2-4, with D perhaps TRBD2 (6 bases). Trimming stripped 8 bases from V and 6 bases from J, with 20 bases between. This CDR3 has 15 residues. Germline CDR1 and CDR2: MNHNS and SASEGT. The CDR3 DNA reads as TGTGCCAGCTCTACGACTCTTTGGGGGGTAAACATTCAGTACTTC. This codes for CASSTTLWGVNIQYF.

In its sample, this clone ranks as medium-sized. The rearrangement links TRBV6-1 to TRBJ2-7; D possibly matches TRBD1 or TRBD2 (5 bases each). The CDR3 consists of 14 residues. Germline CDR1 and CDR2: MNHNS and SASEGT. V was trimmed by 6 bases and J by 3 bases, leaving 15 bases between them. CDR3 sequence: CASRDRDEFYEQYF. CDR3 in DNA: TGTGCCAGCAGAGACCGGGACGAGTTCTACGAGCAGTACTTC.

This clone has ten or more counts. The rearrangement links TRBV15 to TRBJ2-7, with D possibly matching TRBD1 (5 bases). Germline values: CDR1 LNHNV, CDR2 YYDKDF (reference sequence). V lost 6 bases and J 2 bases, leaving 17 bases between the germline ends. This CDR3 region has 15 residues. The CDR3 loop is CATSLEVRAAYEQYF. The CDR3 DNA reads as TGTGCCACCAGTCTAGAGGTCAGGGCGGCCTACGAGCAGTACTTC.

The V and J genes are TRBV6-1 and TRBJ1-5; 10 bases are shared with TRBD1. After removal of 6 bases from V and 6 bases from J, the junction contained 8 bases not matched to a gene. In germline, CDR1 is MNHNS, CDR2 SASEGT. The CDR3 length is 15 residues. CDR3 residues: CASSPGQGGGQPQHF. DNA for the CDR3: TGTGCCAGCAGCCCCGGACAGGGGGGAGGTCAGCCCCAGCATTTT.

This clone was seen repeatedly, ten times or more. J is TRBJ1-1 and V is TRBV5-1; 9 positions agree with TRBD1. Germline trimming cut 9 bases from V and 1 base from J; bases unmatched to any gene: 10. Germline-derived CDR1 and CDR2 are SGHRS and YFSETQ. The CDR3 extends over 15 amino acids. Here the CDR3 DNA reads TGCGCCACCACTACAGGGGGCTATGAGAACACTGAAGCTTTCTTT. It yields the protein CATTTGGYENTEAFF.

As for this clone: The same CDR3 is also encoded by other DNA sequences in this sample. The CDR3 region has the DNA TGTGCCAGCAGCGTCAGCGGGAGGGCCGGGCAAGAGACCCAGTACTTC. Translation gives CASSVSGRAGQETQYF. The V gene is TRBV9, the J gene TRBJ2-5, with 10 bases matching TRBD2. This CDR3 has 16 residues. CDR1 SGDLS and CDR2 YYNGEE come from the germline V gene. Trimming at V came to 2 bases and at J to 2 bases, leaving 6 bases not matched to a gene.

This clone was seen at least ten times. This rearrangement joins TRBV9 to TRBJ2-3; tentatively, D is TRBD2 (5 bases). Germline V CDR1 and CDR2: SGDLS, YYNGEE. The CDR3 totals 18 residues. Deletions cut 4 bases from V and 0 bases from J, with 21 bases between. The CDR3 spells CASSSPHSSPLSTDTQYF. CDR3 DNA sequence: TGTGCCAGCAGCTCTCCTCACTCTAGCCCACTAAGCACAGATACGCAGTATTTT.